Reported below is one T cell receptor beta chain. In the authors' methods: Estimates of nucleated cell counts were drawn from the amplification of reference gene primers. Here immunoSEQ multiplex PCR was the method, and the copy in TCRdb shows in-frame clones only, minus some. The V and J calls and clone size were taken over from that table, and D and trimming were inferred from the DNA. The sample carries about 140,000 clones, 70% to 80% recorded once. Germline CDR1 reads MDHEN; CDR2 reads SYDVKM. The CDR3 extends over 14 amino acids. Germline trimming cut 4 bases from V and 7 bases from J; bases unmatched to any gene: 7. These data originate in a study of blood T cell repertoires in COVID-19. Study at large: The United States, Italy and Spain provided the acute and convalescent COVID-19 samples. PBMCs, B-cell-depleted T cells, or T cells were the source of the cDNA or gDNA that made up the material.

The material sequenced was peripheral blood. The chain couples TRBV28 to TRBJ2-7; 10 nucleotides line up with TRBD1. This TCR was sampled from a woman aged 45 to 65 with active or convalescent COVID-19. CDR3 DNA: TGTGCCAGCAGTTCGGGACAGGGGTTGGGGGAGCAGTACTTC. As protein: CASSSGQGLGEQYF.